This T cell receptor beta chain stems from a study of OX40 agonist ivuxolimab in advanced cancers. Produced via immunoSEQ multiplex PCR; TCRdb's table is partial and in-frame only. Of roughly 13,000 clones in the sample, 77% are singletons; the top ten hold about 32%. The clonotype was recovered from an adult with an advanced solid tumor such as melanoma, head and neck, liver or kidney cancer. The source was CD4+ or CD8+ T cells sorted from blood, collected in a trial of the OX40 agonist ivuxolimab.

The CDR3, as DNA: TGTGCCAGCAGCTTAGATTCTAGCCTCAATGAGCAGTTCTTC. Translation gives CASSLDSSLNEQFF. The genes are TRBV7-9 and TRBJ2-1, with a weak D call TRBD2 (5 bases). In germline, CDR1 is SEHNR, CDR2 FQNEAQ (reference sequence). This CDR3 spans 14 amino acids. Trimming pared 1 base from V and 6 bases from J, leaving 10 bases between.